Below are 26 T cell receptor beta chains sequenced from a single sample in a study of identical twins. MiXCR, applied by TCRdb to the 5' RACE reads, yields one record per CDR3 protein. The sample lists some 900,000 distinct CDR3 sequences; about 12% were seen once. This sample was also put to use in a study of yellow fever vaccine responses in identical twins.

The sample comprised PBMCs. The receptors originated from a woman between 18 and 29 years old in good health.

This clonotype was seen more than once but under ten times. This rearrangement joins TRBV20-1 to TRBJ2-2; D may be TRBD2 (5 bases). The CDR3 extends over 13 amino acids. CDR1 is DFQATT and CDR2 is SNEGSKA in the germline V gene (reference sequence). V was pared by 5 bases and J by 2 bases, with 9 bases between. CDR3 protein: CSAVLANTGELFF. Here the CDR3 DNA reads TGCAGTGCTGTTCTAGCAAACACCGGGGAGCTGTTTTTT.

For the CDR3, the DNA is TGTGCCATCAGTGATGAGTTTCGGGACAGGGGAACCTACAATGAGCAGTTCTTC. As protein: CAISDEFRDRGTYNEQFF. V usage is TRBV10-3 and J usage is TRBJ2-1; 10 bases map to TRBD1. Germline CDR1 reads ENHRY; CDR2 reads SYGVKD. This CDR3 has 18 residues. J gave up 2 bases and V 3 bases, and 10 bases lay outside the gene matches.

This clonotype was detected a few times. V usage is TRBV20-1 and J usage is TRBJ2-7, with D possibly TRBD2 on 7 matching bases. Trimming took 0 bases from V and 2 from J, leaving 14 bases between them. The CDR3 is 15 amino acids. Germline loops: CDR1 DFQATT, CDR2 SNEGSKA (reference sequence). CDR3 sequence: CSARDYRGGAYEQYF. The CDR3 region has the DNA TGCAGTGCTAGAGATTATAGGGGGGGAGCCTACGAGCAGTACTTC.

The CDR3 is CAFPDRGRETQYF. CDR3 nucleotides: TGTGCCTTTCCGGACAGGGGAAGGGAGACCCAGTACTTC. J is TRBJ2-5 and V is TRBV7-9; 9 bases align to TRBD1. Per germline, CDR1 SEHNR and CDR2 FQNEAQ (reference sequence). V lost 11 bases and J lost 5; bases outside the gene matches: 9. The CDR3 length is 13 residues.

The table lists this clonotype with a few counts. The rearrangement joins TRBV19 to TRBJ2-3, with TRBD2 matching over 13 bases. This CDR3 comprises 15 residues. The germline V gene has CDR1 LNHDA and CDR2 SQIVND (reference sequence). With 6 bases clipped from V and 7 bases from J, the junction kept 7 bases outside the gene matches. DNA of the CDR3: TGTGCCAGTAGCGACACTAGCGGGGGGGCATATACGCAGTATTTT. It translates to CASSDTSGGAYTQYF. Combining the CDR3 with reference TRBV19 and TRBJ2-3 gives the whole variable domain DGGITQSPKYLFRKEGQNVTLSCEQNLNHDAMYWYRQDPGQGLRLIYYSQIVNDFQKGDIAEGYSVSREKKESFPLTVTSAQKNPTAFYLCASSDTSGGAYTQYFGPGTRLTVL.

V and J are TRBV19 and TRBJ1-5; TRBD1 aligns across 7 bases. Looked up from germline, CDR1 is LNHDA and CDR2 is SQIVND (reference sequence). The CDR3 covers 16 residues. The V and J ends lost 2 bases and 9 bases, in that order; junction bases with no gene match: 13. CDR3 sequence reads: CASSISKESGDRPQHF. Written as DNA, the CDR3 is TGTGCCAGTAGTATAAGCAAGGAGTCGGGGGACAGGCCCCAGCATTTT.

The V gene is TRBV20-1, the J gene TRBJ2-2; no firm D call. V was shortened by 7 bases and J by 1 base, with 7 bases between the two germline ends. The CDR3 has 12 residues. Germline CDR1 is DFQATT and CDR2 is SNEGSKA (reference sequence). DNA for the CDR3: TGCAGTGTCTCTAAGAACACCGGGGAGCTGTTTTTT. Translation gives CSVSKNTGELFF.

This clonotype has at least ten counts. This chain joins TRBV9 and TRBJ2-1; 11 nucleotides align to TRBD2. The length of the CDR3 is 19 residues. Trimming took 3 bases from V and 1 from J; bases not matched to a gene: 12. Germline V lookup: CDR1 SGDLS, CDR2 YYNGEE. In nucleotides, the CDR3 is TGTGCCAGCAGCGAATCCCGCCGCACTAGCGGGGGTTCCTACAATGAGCAGTTCTTC. Protein: CASSESRRTSGGSYNEQFF.

This clonotype occurred many times. The chain has TRBV6-1 and TRBJ2-1; TRBD1 aligns across 8 bases. Germline CDR1 is MNHNS and CDR2 is SASEGT. This CDR3 has 16 amino acids. After removal of 6 bases from V and 0 bases from J, the junction contained 7 bases not matched to a gene. CDR3 sequence: CASSPRTGSSYNEQFF. Here the CDR3 DNA reads TGTGCCAGCAGCCCTCGGACAGGGTCCTCCTACAATGAGCAGTTCTTC.

V gene TRBV28 combines with J gene TRBJ1-5; no firm D call. V dropped 4 bases and J dropped 11 bases, with 12 bases sitting between them. Germline-derived CDR1 and CDR2 are MDHEN and SYDVKM. The CDR3 runs 12 residues. The CDR3 region is CASSSRGMAQHF. CDR3 bases: TGTGCCAGCAGTTCTCGAGGGATGGCCCAGCATTTT.

This clonotype was observed a handful of times. The chain couples TRBV3-1 to TRBJ2-2; D is uncertain. Per germline, CDR1 LGHDT and CDR2 YNNKEL (reference sequence). The CDR3 consists of 14 residues. The germline V and J ends were trimmed by 1 base and 6 bases, with 9 bases remaining between them. This CDR3 is CASSQGVPAGELFF. The CDR3 region has the DNA TGTGCCAGCAGCCAAGGAGTACCAGCCGGGGAGCTGTTTTTT.

The chain uses TRBV6-5 and TRBJ1-1; D is unclear. CDR3 length equals 12 residues. Germline V gene data show CDR1 as MNHEY and CDR2 as SVGAGI. The CDR3 nucleotides are TGTGCTACCAACGGGAGGAACACTGAAGCTTTCTTT. Its protein product is CATNGRNTEAFF.

The table lists this clonotype with many counts. V and J are TRBV7-9 and TRBJ2-2; TRBD1 matches 9 bases. Trimming cost V 1 base and J 7 bases; bases outside gene matches: 7. The CDR3 consists of 16 residues. Per germline, CDR1 SEHNR and CDR2 FQNEAQ (reference sequence). The CDR3: CASSLGGTGRGGELFF. The CDR3 bases are TGTGCCAGCAGCTTAGGTGGGACAGGGCGAGGCGGGGAGCTGTTTTTT.

J is TRBJ2-1 and V is TRBV4-2, with a tentative D call TRBD2 (6 bases). Trimming removed 0 bases at V and 9 bases at J, with 21 bases between. Germline values: CDR1 LGHNA, CDR2 YNFKEQ. The CDR3 extends over 17 amino acids. DNA of the CDR3: TGTGCCAGCAGCCAAGATAATCCGGGACTTAAGAAGGGTGAGCAGTTCTTC. It translates to CASSQDNPGLKKGEQFF.

Only a few counts were recorded for this clonotype. The chain carries TRBV15 and TRBJ2-2; the D gene could be TRBD1 or TRBD2 (5 bases each). Germline CDR1 reads LNHNV; CDR2 reads YYDKDF (reference sequence). The CDR3 is made up of 17 amino acids. Deletions cut 0 bases from V and 4 bases from J, with 15 bases between. The CDR3 spells CATSRDRAERGTGELFF. The CDR3 bases are TGTGCCACCAGCAGAGATCGAGCGGAGAGGGGCACCGGGGAGCTGTTTTTT. Full variable domain (outside the CDR3, taken from reference TRBV15 and TRBJ2-2): DAMVIQNPRYQVTQFGKPVTLSCSQTLNHNVMYWYQQKSSQAPKLLFHYYDKDFNNEADTPDNFQSRRPNTSFCFLDIRSPGLGDTAMYLCATSRDRAERGTGELFFGEGSRLTVL.

The V and J genes are TRBV24-1 and TRBJ2-6; a weak D match, TRBD1 (5 bases). Germline CDR1 and CDR2: KGHDR and SFDVKD. The CDR3 loop spans 15 amino acids. Trimming took 5 bases from V and 2 from J, leaving 9 bases between them. CDR3 DNA: TGTGCCACCAGTGCCACAGGCACTGGGGCCAACGTCCTGACTTTC. As protein: CATSATGTGANVLTF.

The table lists this clonotype with a few counts. This chain connects TRBV4-1 to TRBJ1-5; 7 bases map to TRBD1. The V gene end was trimmed by 3 bases and the J gene end by 5 bases; junction bases not matched to a gene: 4. The CDR3 is 14 amino acids. CDR1 and CDR2 from the germline V gene are MGHRA and YSYEKL. CDR3 sequence reads: CASSQGTAYQPQHF. In DNA, the CDR3 is TGCGCCAGCAGCCAGGGGACAGCCTATCAGCCCCAGCATTTT.

V and J are TRBV5-1 and TRBJ1-1, with D possibly being TRBD1 (6 bases). CDR3 length equals 12 residues. The V gene's germline CDR1 is SGHRS and CDR2 YFSETQ. V was clipped by 1 base and J by 7 bases, with 8 bases between them. Here the CDR3 DNA reads TGCGCCAGCAGCTTGACAGGGTTTGAAGCTTTCTTT. As protein: CASSLTGFEAFF.

This clonotype was seen at least ten times. This chain connects TRBV7-9 to TRBJ1-2; the D gene is possibly TRBD1 (5 bases). This CDR3 contains 14 residues. V dropped 5 bases and J dropped 5 bases, with 15 bases sitting between them. Per germline, CDR1 SEHNR and CDR2 FQNEAQ (reference sequence). The CDR3 sequence: CASSAWGGTYGYTF. CDR3 DNA: TGTGCCAGCAGCGCCTGGGGCGGCACATATGGCTACACCTTC.

The chain is built from TRBV7-8 and TRBJ2-7; 9 bases are shared with TRBD2. The CDR3 extends over 16 amino acids. Per germline, CDR1 SGHVS and CDR2 FQNEAQ. V was pared by 7 bases and J by 0 bases, with 10 bases of the junction left unmatched. This CDR3 is CASKPGAGGRSYEQYF. The CDR3 bases are TGTGCCAGCAAACCGGGGGCGGGAGGGCGCTCCTACGAGCAGTACTTC.

This clonotype turned up a few times. The chain combines TRBV7-8 with TRBJ1-5; 9 bases are shared with TRBD1. J lost 4 bases, V lost 5 bases, and 9 bases had no gene match. CDR1 is SGHVS, CDR2 FQNEAQ, per germline. This CDR3 has 16 residues. CDR3 in amino acids: CASSAHRGLMNQPQHF. CDR3 coding DNA: TGTGCCAGCAGCGCCCACAGGGGGCTTATGAATCAGCCCCAGCATTTT.

This clonotype was seen a few times. As DNA, the CDR3 is TGTGCCAGCAGTTCCAATCTACTCGGGCGGGCCGAGCAGTACTTC. It yields the protein CASSSNLLGRAEQYF. The chain is built from TRBV27 and TRBJ2-7, with a possible D match to TRBD2 (5 bases). Germline values: CDR1 MNHEY, CDR2 SMNVEV (reference sequence). V shed 4 bases and J shed 6 bases, with 19 bases lying between them. The CDR3 totals 15 residues.

This clonotype has ten or more counts. This chain connects TRBV15 to TRBJ1-2, with D unclear. The ends were cut back, 5 bases at V and 0 bases at J, with 10 bases in the middle. CDR1 and CDR2 (germline): LNHNV, YYDKDF (reference sequence). CDR3 length: 14 residues. CDR3 nucleotides: TGTGCCACCAGCCGAAGCACGGCTAACTATGGCTACACCTTC. Encoded protein: CATSRSTANYGYTF.

This clonotype was detected only a few times. The gene calls are TRBV7-6 and TRBJ2-1; possible D gene TRBD2, 6 bases. CDR1 SGHVS and CDR2 FNYEAQ come from the germline V gene. V was clipped by 1 base and J by 0 bases, with 16 bases between them. The CDR3 covers 18 residues. As DNA, the CDR3 is TGTGCCAGCAGCTTAGTGGCGGGGTCAGGTCGCTCCTACAATGAGCAGTTCTTC. It yields the protein CASSLVAGSGRSYNEQFF.

This clonotype has just a few counts. The V and J genes are TRBV5-1 and TRBJ2-3; TRBD1 agrees at 8 bases. Per the germline V gene, CDR1 is SGHRS and CDR2 is YFSETQ. The CDR3 spans 15 residues. The J segment lost 5 bases and the V segment lost 1 base, leaving 6 bases of the junction unmatched. The CDR3 loop reads CASSLTGGFGDTQYF. As DNA, the CDR3 is TGCGCCAGCAGCTTGACAGGGGGTTTCGGAGATACGCAGTATTTT.

This clonotype has more than one count but fewer than ten. This chain joins TRBV24-1 and TRBJ2-1, with 10 positions matching TRBD1. CDR1 is KGHDR, CDR2 SFDVKD, per germline. The CDR3 has 13 residues. Trimming cost V 9 bases and J 7 bases; bases outside gene matches: 5. In DNA, the CDR3 is TGTGCCACCCGGGACAGGGGTGTAAATGAGCAGTTCTTC. Amino acid sequence: CATRDRGVNEQFF.